This T cell receptor beta chain derives from a study of blood T cell repertoires in COVID-19. Across the study: The study drew acute and convalescent COVID-19 samples from the United States, Italy and Spain. Sources were T cells, B-cell-depleted T cells, or PBMCs; the material itself was cDNA or gDNA.

Followed over time, Seattle patients had been enrolled while infection was active. Authors' analysis steps: Amplification with reference gene primers provided the estimates of nucleated cell counts. Using immunoSEQ multiplex PCR, the repertoire was profiled, and TCRdb retains in-frame clones only, with some absent. V and J calls and clone size are given by that table; D and trimming were obtained from the DNA. The repertoire consists of more than 150,000 clones, with around 87% occurring once and the leading ten covering around 12%. CDR3 length equals 14 residues. Trimming pared 0 bases from V and 5 bases from J, leaving 7 bases between. In germline, CDR1 is SGHNT, CDR2 YENEEA.

Specimen: peripheral blood. The source is a woman in her 70s with COVID-19, enrolled during active disease. V gene TRBV11-3 combines with J gene TRBJ2-2, with TRBD1 as a possible D gene (6 bases). CDR3: CASSLDQGTGELFF. The CDR3 region has the DNA TGTGCCAGCAGCTTAGATCAGGGGACCGGGGAGCTGTTTTTT.